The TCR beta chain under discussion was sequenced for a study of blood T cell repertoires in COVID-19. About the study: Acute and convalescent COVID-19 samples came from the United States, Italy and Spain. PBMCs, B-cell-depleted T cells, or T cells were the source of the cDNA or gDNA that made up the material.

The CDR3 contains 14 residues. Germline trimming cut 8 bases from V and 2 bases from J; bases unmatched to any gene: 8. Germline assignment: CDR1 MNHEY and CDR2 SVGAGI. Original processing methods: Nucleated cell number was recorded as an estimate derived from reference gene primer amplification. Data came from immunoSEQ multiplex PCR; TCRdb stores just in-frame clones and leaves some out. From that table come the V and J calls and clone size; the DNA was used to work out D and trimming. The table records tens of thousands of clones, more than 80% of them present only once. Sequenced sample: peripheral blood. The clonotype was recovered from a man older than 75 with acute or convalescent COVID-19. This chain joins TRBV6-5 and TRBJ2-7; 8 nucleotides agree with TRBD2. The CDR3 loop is CASQPLADTYEQYF. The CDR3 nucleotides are TGTGCCAGCCAGCCACTAGCGGATACCTACGAGCAGTACTTC.